The clone carrying this TCR beta chain appeared many times. This entry comes from a study of T cell repertoires in cytomegalovirus infection. Study overall: Matching HLA type and CMV infection were both indicated by public TCR beta signatures.

MiXCR, run by TCRdb on the reads, gives a single entry per CDR3 protein. The sample records 250,000 to 300,000 distinct CDR3 sequences, approximately 10% being singletons. V was cut by 3 bases and J by 6 bases, with 15 bases left in between. CDR3 length: 15 amino acids. Germline lookup yields CDR1 SGHAT and CDR2 FQNNGV. Sequenced input: PBMCs. The chain employs TRBV11-2 and TRBJ1-5, with D hard to call. This sequence originates from a human donor in good health (CMV status not recorded). Some clones in this sample may be carry-over from other donors' samples. In nucleotides, the CDR3 is TGTGCCAGCAGCTTCAACACCGCAGACGGTCAGCCCCAGCATTTT. This translates into CASSFNTADGQPQHF.